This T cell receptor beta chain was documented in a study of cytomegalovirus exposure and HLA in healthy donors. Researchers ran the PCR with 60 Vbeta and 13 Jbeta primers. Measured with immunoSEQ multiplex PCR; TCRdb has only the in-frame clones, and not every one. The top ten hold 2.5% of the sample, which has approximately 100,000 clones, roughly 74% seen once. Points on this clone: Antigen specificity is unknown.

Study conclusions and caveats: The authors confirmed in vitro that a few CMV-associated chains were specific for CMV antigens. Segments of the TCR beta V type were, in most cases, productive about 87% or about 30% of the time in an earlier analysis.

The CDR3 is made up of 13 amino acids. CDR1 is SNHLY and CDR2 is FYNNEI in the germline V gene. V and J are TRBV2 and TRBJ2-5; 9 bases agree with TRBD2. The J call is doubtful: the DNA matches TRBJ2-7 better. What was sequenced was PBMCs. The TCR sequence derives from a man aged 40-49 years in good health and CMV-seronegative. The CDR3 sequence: CASTQRGAYEQYF. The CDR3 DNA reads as TGTGCCAGCACCCAGCGGGGGGCCTACGAGCAGTACTTC.